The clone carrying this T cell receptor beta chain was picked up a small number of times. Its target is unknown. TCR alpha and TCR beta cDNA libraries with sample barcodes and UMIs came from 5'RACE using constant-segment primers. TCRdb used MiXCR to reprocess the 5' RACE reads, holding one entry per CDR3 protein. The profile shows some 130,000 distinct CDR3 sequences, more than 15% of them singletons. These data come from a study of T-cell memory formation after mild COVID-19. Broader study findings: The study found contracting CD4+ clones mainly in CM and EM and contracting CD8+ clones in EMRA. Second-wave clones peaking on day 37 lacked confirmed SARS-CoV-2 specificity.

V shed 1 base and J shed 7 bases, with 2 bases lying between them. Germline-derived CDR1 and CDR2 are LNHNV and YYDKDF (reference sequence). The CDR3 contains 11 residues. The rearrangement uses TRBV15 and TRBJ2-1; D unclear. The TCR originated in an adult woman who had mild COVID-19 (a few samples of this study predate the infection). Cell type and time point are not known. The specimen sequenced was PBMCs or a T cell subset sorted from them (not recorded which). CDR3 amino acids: CATSRANEQFF. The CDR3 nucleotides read TGTGCCACCAGCAGAGCTAATGAGCAGTTCTTC.